This T cell receptor beta chain was identified in a study of cytomegalovirus exposure and HLA in healthy donors. Whole-study results and caveats: In a later analysis, most CMV-associated TCR beta chains appeared HLA-restricted. It was assumed in the presence/absence analyses that sequencing depth was roughly uniform across donors.

Trimming took 4 bases from V and 4 from J, leaving 14 bases between them. Germline V gene data show CDR1 as SGDLS and CDR2 as YYNGEE. The CDR3 is 15 amino acids. Vbeta (60) and Jbeta (13) primers were used in the PCR. The data were produced by immunoSEQ multiplex PCR, yet TCRdb's version contains in-frame clones alone and is incomplete. The sample has 75,000 to 85,000 clones. Turning to this clone: Its antigen is not known.

This TCR was recovered from a man in his forties or fifties in good health and CMV-seronegative. The chain combines TRBV9 with TRBJ1-4; D is unclear. Sequenced material: PBMCs. CDR3 nucleotide sequence: TGTGCCAGCAGCCGAGGGTCCCTGATTAATGAAAAACTGTTTTTT. Translated: CASSRGSLINEKLFF. The full variable domain, its missing parts supplied by reference TRBV9 and TRBJ1-4, is DSGVTQTPKHLITATGQRVTLRCSPRSGDLSVYWYQQSLDQGLQFLIQYYNGEERAKGNILERFSAQQFPDLHSELNLSSLELGDSALYFCASSRGSLINEKLFFGSGTQLSVL.